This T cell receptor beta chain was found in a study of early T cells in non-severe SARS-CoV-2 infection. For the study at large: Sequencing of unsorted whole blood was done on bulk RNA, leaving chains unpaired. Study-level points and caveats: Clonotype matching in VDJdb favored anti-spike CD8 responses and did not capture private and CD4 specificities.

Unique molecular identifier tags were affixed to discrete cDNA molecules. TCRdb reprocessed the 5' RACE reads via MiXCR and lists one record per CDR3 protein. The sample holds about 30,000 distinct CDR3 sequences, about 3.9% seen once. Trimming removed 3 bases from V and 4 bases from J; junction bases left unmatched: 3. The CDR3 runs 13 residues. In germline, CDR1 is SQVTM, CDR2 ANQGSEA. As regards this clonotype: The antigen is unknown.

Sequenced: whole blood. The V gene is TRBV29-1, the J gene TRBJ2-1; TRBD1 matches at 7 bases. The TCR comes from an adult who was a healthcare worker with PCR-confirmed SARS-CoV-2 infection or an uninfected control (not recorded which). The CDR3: CSVEKTGYNEQFF. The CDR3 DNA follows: TGCAGCGTTGAGAAGACAGGGTACAATGAGCAGTTCTTC.